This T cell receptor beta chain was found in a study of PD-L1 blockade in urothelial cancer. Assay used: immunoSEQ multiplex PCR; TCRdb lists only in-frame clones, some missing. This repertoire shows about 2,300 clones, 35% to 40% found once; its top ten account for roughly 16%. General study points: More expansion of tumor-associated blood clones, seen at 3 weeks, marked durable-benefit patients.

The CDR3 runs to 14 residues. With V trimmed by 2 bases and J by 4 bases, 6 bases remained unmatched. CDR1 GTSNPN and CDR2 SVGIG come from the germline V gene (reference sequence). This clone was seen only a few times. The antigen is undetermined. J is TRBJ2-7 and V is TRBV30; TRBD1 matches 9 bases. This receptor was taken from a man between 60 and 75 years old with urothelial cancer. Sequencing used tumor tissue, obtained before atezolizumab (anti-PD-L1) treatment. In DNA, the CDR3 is TGTGCCTGGAGTCCTGGGACAGGGAGATACGAGCAGTACTTC. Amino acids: CAWSPGTGRYEQYF.